The 2 T cell receptor beta chains below all came from one sample that was sequenced in a study of human T cells and chemical hapten exposure. One entry per CDR3 protein results from TCRdb running MiXCR on the RACE reads. The sample lists about 30,000 distinct CDR3 sequences, around a tenth seen once, with about 28% in the top ten. Time point reported: pre-sensitization, week 0. Stated treatment: therapeutic diphenylcyclopropenone sensitization with weekly scalp DPC. It was from unfractionated whole blood that total RNA was extracted. This specimen was whole blood, taken in connection with sensitization to the hapten diphenylcyclopropenone (DPC). These receptors originate from a man between 45 and 60 years old with alopecia areata. Some clones in this sample may be carry-over from other donors' samples.

The chain recombines TRBV7-8 with TRBJ1-2; 9 bases are a match to TRBD1. Germline V gene lookup returns CDR1 SGHVS and CDR2 FQNEAQ. This CDR3 contains 14 residues. Trimming at V came to 5 bases and at J to 6 bases, leaving 7 bases not matched to a gene. Here the CDR3 DNA reads TGTGCCAGCAGCCGGGACAGGGCCCCGAATGGCTACACCTTC. Protein sequence: CASSRDRAPNGYTF. The whole variable domain, filled in from reference TRBV7-8 and TRBJ1-2, reads GAGVSQSPRYKVAKRGQDVALRCDPISGHVSLFWYQQALGQGPEFLTYFQNEAQLDKSGLPSDRFFAERPEGSVSTLKIQRTQQEDSAVYLCASSRDRAPNGYTFGSGTRLTVV.

This clonotype was recorded a few times. The chain carries TRBV7-2 and TRBJ2-7; D gene ambiguous. CDR3 length: 11 residues. The V end lost 4 bases, the J end lost 2 bases, and 3 bases lay between the germline ends. Germline values: CDR1 SGHTA, CDR2 FQGNSA. CDR3 DNA sequence: TGTGCCAGCAGCTCCGCCTACGAGCAGTACTTC. It is translated as CASSSAYEQYF.